The clone carrying this T cell receptor beta chain was observed at least ten times. The antigen is unknown. Trimming stripped 0 bases from V and 2 bases from J, with 10 bases between. The V gene's germline CDR1 is MNHEY and CDR2 SVGAGI. The CDR3 has 15 residues. The data belong to a study of T-cell reconstitution after alpha-beta-depleted transplantation in children. Study observations and caveats: Several hundred rapidly expanded clones from non-depleted graft cells reportedly supplied alpha-beta T cells about two months post-transplant.

Unique molecular identifiers were incorporated when the TCRbeta library was constructed. Via MiXCR, TCRdb re-called the PCR reads, giving one row per CDR3 protein. In the table there are about 120,000 distinct CDR3 sequences, approximately 10% of which are singletons. The clonotype was recovered from a boy aged 2-9 years with acute lymphoblastic leukemia, due to receive a stem cell transplant. The V call is TRBV6-5, the J call TRBJ1-1; D perhaps matches TRBD1 (5 bases). Sequencing used PBMCs, obtained before TCRalphabeta/CD19-depleted stem cell transplant. The CDR3 protein is CASSYSRGGNTEAFF. CDR3 sequence (DNA): TGTGCCAGCAGTTACTCGAGGGGTGGAAACACTGAAGCTTTCTTT.